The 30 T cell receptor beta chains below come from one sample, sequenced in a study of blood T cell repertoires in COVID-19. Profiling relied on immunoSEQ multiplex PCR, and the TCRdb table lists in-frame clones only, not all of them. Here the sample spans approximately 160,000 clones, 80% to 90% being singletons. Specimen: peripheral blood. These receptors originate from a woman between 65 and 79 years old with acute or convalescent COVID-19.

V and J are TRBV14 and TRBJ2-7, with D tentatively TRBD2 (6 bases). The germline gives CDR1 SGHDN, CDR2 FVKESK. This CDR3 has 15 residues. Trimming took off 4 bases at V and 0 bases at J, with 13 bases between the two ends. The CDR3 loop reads CASSPRGVSSYEQYF. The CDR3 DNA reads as TGTGCCAGCAGCCCCCGCGGGGTCAGCTCCTACGAGCAGTACTTC.

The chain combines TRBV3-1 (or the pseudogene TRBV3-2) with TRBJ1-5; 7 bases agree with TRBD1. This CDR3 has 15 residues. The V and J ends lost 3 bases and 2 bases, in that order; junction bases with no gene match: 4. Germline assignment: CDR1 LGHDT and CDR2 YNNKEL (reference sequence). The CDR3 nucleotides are TGTGCCAGCAGCCAGGGGCAGGGGGGCAATCAGCCCCAGCATTTT. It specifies CASSQGQGGNQPQHF.

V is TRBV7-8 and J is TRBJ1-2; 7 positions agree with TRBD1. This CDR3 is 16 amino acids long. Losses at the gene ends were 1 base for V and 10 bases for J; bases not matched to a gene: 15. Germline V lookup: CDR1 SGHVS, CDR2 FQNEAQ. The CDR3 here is CASSLGTRDSLTAYTF. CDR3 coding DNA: TGTGCCAGCAGCTTAGGTACCCGGGACAGCCTTACCGCCTACACCTTC.

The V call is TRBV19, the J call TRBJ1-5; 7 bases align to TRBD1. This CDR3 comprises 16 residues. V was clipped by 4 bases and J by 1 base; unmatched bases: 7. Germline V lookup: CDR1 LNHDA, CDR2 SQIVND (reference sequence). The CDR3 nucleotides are TGTGCCAGTAGTACCACCGGGACAGCAAGCAATCAGCCCCAGCATTTT. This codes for CASSTTGTASNQPQHF.

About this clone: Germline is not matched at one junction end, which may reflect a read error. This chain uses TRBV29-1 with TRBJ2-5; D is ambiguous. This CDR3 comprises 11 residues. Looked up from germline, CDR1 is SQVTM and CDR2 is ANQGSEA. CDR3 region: CSVVVQVTQYF. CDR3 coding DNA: TGCAGCGTTGTAGTTCAAGTGACCCAGTACTTC.

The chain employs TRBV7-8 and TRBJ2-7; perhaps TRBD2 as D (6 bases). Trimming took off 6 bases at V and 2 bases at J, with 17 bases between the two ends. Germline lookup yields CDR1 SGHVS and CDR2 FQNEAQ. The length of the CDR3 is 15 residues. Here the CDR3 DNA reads TGTGCCAGCAGGCCCGATATCCGGGAGCCCTACGAGCAGTACTTC. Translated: CASRPDIREPYEQYF.

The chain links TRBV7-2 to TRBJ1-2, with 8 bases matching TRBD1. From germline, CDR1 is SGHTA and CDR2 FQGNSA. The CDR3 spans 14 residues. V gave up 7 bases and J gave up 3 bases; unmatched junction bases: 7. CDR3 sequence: CASTRDRLDYGYTF. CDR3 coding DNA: TGTGCCAGCACGCGGGACAGGCTTGACTATGGCTACACCTTC.

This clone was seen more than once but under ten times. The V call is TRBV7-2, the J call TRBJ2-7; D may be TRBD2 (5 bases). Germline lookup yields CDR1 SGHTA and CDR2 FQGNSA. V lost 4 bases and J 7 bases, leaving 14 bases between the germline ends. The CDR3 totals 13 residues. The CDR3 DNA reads TGTGCCAGCAGCTGGATACTAGAAGGGGAGCAGTACTTC. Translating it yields CASSWILEGEQYF.

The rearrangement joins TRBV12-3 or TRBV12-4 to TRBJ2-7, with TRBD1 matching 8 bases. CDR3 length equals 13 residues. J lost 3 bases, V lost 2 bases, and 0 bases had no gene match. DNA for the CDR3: TGTGCCAGCAGTTTAACAGGGGGCTACGAGCAGTACTTC. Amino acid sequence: CASSLTGGYEQYF.

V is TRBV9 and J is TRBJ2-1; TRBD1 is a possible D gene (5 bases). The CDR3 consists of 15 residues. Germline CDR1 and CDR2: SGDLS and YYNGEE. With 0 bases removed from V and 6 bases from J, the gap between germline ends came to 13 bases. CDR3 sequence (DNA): TGTGCCAGCAGCGTAGCCCCCAGGGTCGGCAATGAGCAGTTCTTC. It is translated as CASSVAPRVGNEQFF.

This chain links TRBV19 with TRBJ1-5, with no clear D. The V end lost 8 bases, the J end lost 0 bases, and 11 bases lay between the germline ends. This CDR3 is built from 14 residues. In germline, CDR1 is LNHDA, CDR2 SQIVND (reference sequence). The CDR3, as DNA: TGTGCCAGTCGGTCAGAGGCTAGCAATCAGCCCCAGCATTTT. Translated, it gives CASRSEASNQPQHF.

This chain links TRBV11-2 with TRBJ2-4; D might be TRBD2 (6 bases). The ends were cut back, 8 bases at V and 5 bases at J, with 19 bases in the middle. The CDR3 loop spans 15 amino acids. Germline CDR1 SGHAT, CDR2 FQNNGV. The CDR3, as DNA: TGTGCCAGCGCTCTTGCGGGAAAGAGCGAAAACATTCAGTACTTC. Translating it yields CASALAGKSENIQYF.

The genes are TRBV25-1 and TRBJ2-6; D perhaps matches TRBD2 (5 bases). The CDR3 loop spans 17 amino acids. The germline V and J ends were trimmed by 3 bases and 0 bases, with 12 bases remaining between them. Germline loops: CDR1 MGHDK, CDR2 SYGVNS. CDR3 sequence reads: CASSDATRSSGANVLTF. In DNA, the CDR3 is TGTGCCAGCAGTGACGCCACTAGATCCTCTGGGGCCAACGTCCTGACTTTC.

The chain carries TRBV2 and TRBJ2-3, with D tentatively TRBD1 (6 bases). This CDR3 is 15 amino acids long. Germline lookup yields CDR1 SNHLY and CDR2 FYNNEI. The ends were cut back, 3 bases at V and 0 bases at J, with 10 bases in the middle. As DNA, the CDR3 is TGTGCCAGCAGTGACTACAGGGTGAGCACAGATACGCAGTATTTT. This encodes CASSDYRVSTDTQYF.

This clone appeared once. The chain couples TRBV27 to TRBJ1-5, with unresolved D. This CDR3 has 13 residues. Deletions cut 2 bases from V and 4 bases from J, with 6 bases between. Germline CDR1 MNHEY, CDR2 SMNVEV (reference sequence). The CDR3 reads CASSLGKNQPQHF. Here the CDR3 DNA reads TGTGCCAGCAGTTTAGGCAAGAATCAGCCCCAGCATTTT.

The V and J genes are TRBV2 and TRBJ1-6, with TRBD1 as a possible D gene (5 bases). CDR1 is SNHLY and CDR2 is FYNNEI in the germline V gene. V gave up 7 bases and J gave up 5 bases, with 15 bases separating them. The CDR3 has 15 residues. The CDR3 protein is CASKNLDIHNSPLHF. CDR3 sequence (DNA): TGTGCCAGCAAAAATCTGGACATACATAATTCACCCCTCCACTTT.

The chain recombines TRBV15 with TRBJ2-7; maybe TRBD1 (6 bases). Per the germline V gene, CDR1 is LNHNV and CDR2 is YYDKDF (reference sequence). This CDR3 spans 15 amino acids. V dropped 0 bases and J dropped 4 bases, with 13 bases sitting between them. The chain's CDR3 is CATSRDRGRTYEQYF. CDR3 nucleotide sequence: TGTGCCACCAGCAGAGACAGGGGACGTACGTACGAGCAGTACTTC.

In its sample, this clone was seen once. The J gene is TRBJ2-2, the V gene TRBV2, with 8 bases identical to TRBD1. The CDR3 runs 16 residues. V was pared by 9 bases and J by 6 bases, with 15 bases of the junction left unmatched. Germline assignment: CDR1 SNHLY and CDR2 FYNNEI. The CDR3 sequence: CASRQGPNRRPGELFF. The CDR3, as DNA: TGTGCCAGTAGACAGGGGCCCAATAGGAGGCCCGGGGAGCTGTTTTTT.

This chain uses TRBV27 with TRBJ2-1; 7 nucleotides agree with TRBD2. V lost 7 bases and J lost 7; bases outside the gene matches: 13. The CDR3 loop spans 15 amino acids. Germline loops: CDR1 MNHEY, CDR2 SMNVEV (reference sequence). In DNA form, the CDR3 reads TGTGCCAGCAACGCTGGAGCGGGATGGGGGAATGAGCAGTTCTTC. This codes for CASNAGAGWGNEQFF.

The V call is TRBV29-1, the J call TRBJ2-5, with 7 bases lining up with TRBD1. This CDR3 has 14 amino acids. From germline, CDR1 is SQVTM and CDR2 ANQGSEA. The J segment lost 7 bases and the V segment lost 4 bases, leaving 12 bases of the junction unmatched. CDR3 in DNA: TGCAGCGTTGTGGGACAGTTAGGTTTCGTGACCCAGTACTTC. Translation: CSVVGQLGFVTQYF.

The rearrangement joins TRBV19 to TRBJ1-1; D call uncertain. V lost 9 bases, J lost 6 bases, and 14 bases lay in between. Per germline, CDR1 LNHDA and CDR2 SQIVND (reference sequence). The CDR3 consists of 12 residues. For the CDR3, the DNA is TGTGCCAGCCGCACTACCGGGTCTGAAGCTTTCTTT. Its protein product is CASRTTGSEAFF.

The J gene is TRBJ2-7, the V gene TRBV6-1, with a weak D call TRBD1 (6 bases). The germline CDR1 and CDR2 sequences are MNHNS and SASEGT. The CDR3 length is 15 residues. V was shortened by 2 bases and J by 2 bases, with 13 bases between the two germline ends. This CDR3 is CASSERDTPTYEQYF. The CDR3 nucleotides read TGTGCCAGCAGTGAAAGGGACACCCCGACCTACGAGCAGTACTTC.

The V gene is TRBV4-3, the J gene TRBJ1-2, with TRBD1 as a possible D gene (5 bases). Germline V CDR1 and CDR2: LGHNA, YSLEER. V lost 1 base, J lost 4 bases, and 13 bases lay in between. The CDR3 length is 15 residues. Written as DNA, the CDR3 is TGCGCCAGCAGCCAAGTGGGGGGTCATGCCTATGGCTACACCTTC. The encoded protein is CASSQVGGHAYGYTF.

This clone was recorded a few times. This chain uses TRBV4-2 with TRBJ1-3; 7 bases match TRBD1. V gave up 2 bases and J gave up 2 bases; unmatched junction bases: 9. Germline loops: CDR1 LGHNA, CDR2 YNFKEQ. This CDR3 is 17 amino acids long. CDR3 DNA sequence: TGTGCCAGCAGCCAAACCGCTACAGGGGTTCCTGGAAACACCATATATTTT. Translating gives CASSQTATGVPGNTIYF.

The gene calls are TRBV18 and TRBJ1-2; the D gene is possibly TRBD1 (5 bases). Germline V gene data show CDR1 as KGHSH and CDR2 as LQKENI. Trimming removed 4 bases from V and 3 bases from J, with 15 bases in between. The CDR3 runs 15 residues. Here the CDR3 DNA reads TGTGCCAGCTCACGTTCCGCGTTGACAGACTATGGCTACACCTTC. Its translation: CASSRSALTDYGYTF.

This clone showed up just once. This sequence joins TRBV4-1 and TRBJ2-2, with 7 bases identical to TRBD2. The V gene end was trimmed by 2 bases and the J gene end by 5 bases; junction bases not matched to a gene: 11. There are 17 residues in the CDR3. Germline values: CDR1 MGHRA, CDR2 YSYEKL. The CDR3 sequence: CASSQMLGEGTTGELFF. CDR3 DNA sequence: TGCGCCAGCAGCCAAATGCTTGGGGAGGGCACAACCGGGGAGCTGTTTTTT.

The CDR3 DNA sequence: TGCGCCAGCAGCCAAGATAGGGTTAGCAGCGGCGGCAATCAGCCCCAGCATTTT. Protein: CASSQDRVSSGGNQPQHF. The chain links TRBV4-3 to TRBJ1-5, with no clear D. Germline V gives CDR1 LGHNA, CDR2 YSLEER. Between the trimmed V and J ends, which lost 0 bases and 2 bases, there was a span of 17 bases. The CDR3 contains 18 residues.

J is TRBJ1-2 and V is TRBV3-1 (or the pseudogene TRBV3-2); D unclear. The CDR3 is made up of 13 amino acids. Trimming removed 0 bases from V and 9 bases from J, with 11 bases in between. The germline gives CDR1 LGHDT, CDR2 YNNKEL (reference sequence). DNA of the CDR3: TGTGCCAGCAGCCAAGATCCAGGATTTAGCTACACCTTC. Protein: CASSQDPGFSYTF.

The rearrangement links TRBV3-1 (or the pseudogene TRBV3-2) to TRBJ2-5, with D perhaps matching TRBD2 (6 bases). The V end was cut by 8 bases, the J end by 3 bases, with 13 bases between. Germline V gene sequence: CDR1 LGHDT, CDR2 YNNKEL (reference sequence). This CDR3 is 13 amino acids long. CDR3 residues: CASAAGLKETQYF. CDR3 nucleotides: TGTGCCAGCGCGGCGGGGTTGAAAGAGACCCAGTACTTC.

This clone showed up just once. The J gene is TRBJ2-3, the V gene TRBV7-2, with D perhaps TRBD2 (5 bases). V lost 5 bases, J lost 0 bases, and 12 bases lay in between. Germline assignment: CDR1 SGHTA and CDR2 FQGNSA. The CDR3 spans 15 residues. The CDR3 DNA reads TGTGCCAGCAGCCGCGAGGGTTTGAGCACAGATACGCAGTATTTT. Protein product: CASSREGLSTDTQYF.